This passage covers 18 T cell receptor beta chains from one sample sequenced in a study of blood T cell repertoires in COVID-19. Profiled with immunoSEQ multiplex PCR; TCRdb holds only in-frame clones, not every one. The data contain roughly 670,000 clones, about 87% of them seen just once; the ten biggest clones take up under 0.3%. The specimen sequenced was peripheral blood. The receptor set was obtained from a woman between 18 and 30 years old with acute or convalescent COVID-19.

The genes are TRBV7-8 and TRBJ2-5, with 9 bases fitting TRBD1. The CDR3 is made up of 16 amino acids. Looked up from germline, CDR1 is SGHVS and CDR2 is FQNEAQ. Germline trimming cut 1 base from V and 3 bases from J; bases unmatched to any gene: 6. In DNA, the CDR3 is TGTGCCAGCAGCTTAGTCCGGACAGGGGTGGAAGAGACCCAGTACTTC. It yields the protein CASSLVRTGVEETQYF.

The J gene is TRBJ2-1, the V gene TRBV24-1; 12 bases match TRBD2. There are 15 residues in the CDR3. V lost 4 bases, J lost 6 bases, and 3 bases stayed unmatched. Germline values: CDR1 KGHDR, CDR2 SFDVKD. CDR3 nucleotides: TGTGCCACCAGTGAACCGGGACTAGCGGGCAATGAGCAGTTCTTC. It is translated as CATSEPGLAGNEQFF.

About this clone: The sample holds other DNA sequences that translate to the same CDR3. The rearrangement links TRBV10-2 to TRBJ1-1, with no clear D. V shed 3 bases and J shed 5 bases, with 7 bases lying between them. Per the germline V gene, CDR1 is WSHSY and CDR2 is SAAADI. The CDR3 is 12 amino acids. The DNA of the CDR3 is TGCGCCAGCAGTGACGGAGGGACTGAAGCTTTCTTT. It encodes CASSDGGTEAFF.

CDR3 DNA: TGTGCCACCAGTGATACCGTGGGAGGGCGTAAAGGCGGGGAGCTGTTTTTT. Its translation: CATSDTVGGRKGGELFF. The chain recombines TRBV24-1 with TRBJ2-2; the match to TRBD2 covers 7 bases. The CDR3 sequence is 17 residues long. Germline V gene sequence: CDR1 KGHDR, CDR2 SFDVKD. J gave up 7 bases and V 3 bases, and 13 bases lay outside the gene matches.

The chain joins TRBV3-1 (or the pseudogene TRBV3-2) to TRBJ2-7; the D gene is possibly TRBD2 (6 bases). CDR1 and CDR2 (germline): LGHDT, YNNKEL (reference sequence). The CDR3 sequence is 16 residues long. Trimming removed 1 base from V and 4 bases from J, with 17 bases in between. Written as DNA, the CDR3 is TGTGCCAGCAGCCAAGGACTAGGTTTTCGTGGGTACGAGCAGTACTTC. Translated: CASSQGLGFRGYEQYF.

The chain couples TRBV7-9 to TRBJ1-3, with D possibly being TRBD1 (5 bases). Trimming stripped 5 bases from V and 1 base from J, with 12 bases between. The CDR3 contains 15 residues. Germline CDR1 SEHNR, CDR2 FQNEAQ (reference sequence). CDR3 region: CASSLGGGSGNTIYF. The DNA of the CDR3 is TGTGCCAGCAGCCTCGGGGGAGGATCTGGAAACACCATATATTTT.

This chain uses TRBV7-8 with TRBJ1-2, with D tentatively TRBD1 (5 bases). With 4 bases removed from V and 6 bases from J, the gap between germline ends came to 15 bases. Germline V gene data show CDR1 as SGHVS and CDR2 as FQNEAQ. The CDR3 is made up of 14 amino acids. The chain's CDR3 is CASSSHRGIDGYTF. The CDR3 DNA sequence: TGTGCCAGCAGCTCCCATCGGGGGATTGATGGCTACACCTTC. The variable domain in full, completed from reference TRBV7-8 and TRBJ1-2, reads GAGVSQSPRYKVAKRGQDVALRCDPISGHVSLFWYQQALGQGPEFLTYFQNEAQLDKSGLPSDRFFAERPEGSVSTLKIQRTQQEDSAVYLCASSSHRGIDGYTFGSGTRLTVV.

This chain joins TRBV20-1 and TRBJ1-1; D gene ambiguous. The CDR3 contains 14 residues. CDR1 is DFQATT, CDR2 SNEGSKA, per germline (reference sequence). Trimming took off 3 bases at V and 0 bases at J, with 11 bases between the two ends. The CDR3 spells CSASSSRLNTEAFF. As DNA, the CDR3 is TGCAGTGCTAGTTCGTCGCGGCTGAACACTGAAGCTTTCTTT.

The V call is TRBV6-1, the J call TRBJ1-3; D uncertain. The ends were cut back, 0 bases at V and 4 bases at J, with 7 bases in the middle. The germline V gene encodes CDR1 MNHNS and CDR2 SASEGT. The CDR3 is 14 residues long. The CDR3 here is CASSEAGRGNTIYF. DNA for the CDR3: TGTGCCAGCAGTGAAGCAGGGAGGGGAAACACCATATATTTT.

This rearrangement joins TRBV6-5 to TRBJ1-1; tentatively, D is TRBD1 (5 bases). The V gene's germline CDR1 is MNHEY and CDR2 SVGAGI. V lost 6 bases and J lost 5, with 16 bases in between. There are 14 residues in the CDR3. This CDR3 reads CASRRGREGTEAFF. Here the CDR3 DNA reads TGTGCCAGCAGGAGAGGCAGGGAGGGGACTGAAGCTTTCTTT.

The chain joins TRBV5-4 to TRBJ2-1; a weak D match, TRBD1 (5 bases). The germline V gene has CDR1 SGHNT and CDR2 YYREEE (reference sequence). The CDR3 sequence is 15 residues long. Deletions cut 4 bases from V and 5 bases from J, with 16 bases between. The DNA of the CDR3 is TGTGCCAGCAGCCCTGGGGCAGGGCCCGACAATGAGCAGTTCTTC. It is translated as CASSPGAGPDNEQFF.

The chain employs TRBV30 and TRBJ1-2; D perhaps matches TRBD1 (5 bases). The V gene lost 1 base and the J gene lost 1 base, with 7 bases spanning the gap. Germline CDR1 reads GTSNPN; CDR2 reads SVGIG (reference sequence). The CDR3 runs 13 residues. The CDR3 sequence is CAWSATDNYGYTF. The CDR3 DNA reads as TGTGCCTGGAGTGCGACAGATAACTATGGCTACACCTTC.

This chain links TRBV9 with TRBJ1-1; 12 bases agree with TRBD1. This CDR3 spans 14 amino acids. CDR1 and CDR2 from the germline V gene are SGDLS and YYNGEE. J gave up 6 bases and V 6 bases, and 6 bases lay outside the gene matches. The CDR3 coding sequence is TGTGCCAGCACGGTGGGACAGGGGGCCTCTGAAGCTTTCTTT. Translation: CASTVGQGASEAFF.

The genes are TRBV5-8 and TRBJ1-2, with D possibly matching TRBD1 (6 bases). Trimming removed 2 bases from V and 12 bases from J, with 14 bases in between. This CDR3 spans 12 amino acids. Germline CDR1 and CDR2: SGHTS and YDEGEE. The CDR3 sequence: CASSFGGGFDTF. The CDR3, as DNA: TGTGCCAGCAGCTTTGGTGGGGGCTTCGACACCTTC. Full variable domain (missing parts from reference TRBV5-8 and TRBJ1-2): EAGVTQSPTHLIKTRGQQATLRCSPISGHTSVYWYQQALGLGLQFLLWYDEGEERNRGNFPPRFSGRQFPNYSSELNVNALELEDSALYLCASSFGGGFDTFGSGTRLTVV.

The chain combines TRBV3-1 (or the pseudogene TRBV3-2) with TRBJ2-5, with D perhaps matching TRBD2 (6 bases). The V gene's germline CDR1 is LGHDT and CDR2 YNNKEL (reference sequence). With 5 bases removed from V and 0 bases from J, the gap between germline ends came to 13 bases. This CDR3 is 15 amino acids long. Here the CDR3 DNA reads TGTGCCAGCAGCGCCCTCCTAGCGTACCAAGAGACCCAGTACTTC. Its protein is CASSALLAYQETQYF.

The chain is built from TRBV10-3 and TRBJ1-5; D remains ambiguous. Germline V gives CDR1 ENHRY, CDR2 SYGVKD. The V end was cut by 8 bases, the J end by 2 bases, with 10 bases between. The CDR3 runs to 13 residues. The CDR3 nucleotides are TGTGCCATCCCCGAGGCGGGCAATCAGCCCCAGCATTTT. Its translation: CAIPEAGNQPQHF.

The chain is built from TRBV7-2 and TRBJ2-1; 13 positions match TRBD2. The CDR3 consists of 14 residues. V lost 7 bases and J lost 8; bases outside the gene matches: 5. From germline, CDR1 is SGHTA and CDR2 FQGNSA. For the CDR3, the DNA is TGTGCCAGCACCCTAGGACTAGCGGGGGATGAGCAGTTCTTC. Protein sequence: CASTLGLAGDEQFF.

In nucleotides, the CDR3 is TGTGCCAGCAGCCATTCCACCCAGATTAGCAATCAGCCCCAGCATTTT. Translating gives CASSHSTQISNQPQHF. The chain couples TRBV3-1 (or the pseudogene TRBV3-2) to TRBJ1-5; D not resolved. CDR1 LGHDT and CDR2 YNNKEL come from the germline V gene (reference sequence). The CDR3 totals 16 residues. The germline V and J ends were trimmed by 3 bases and 0 bases, with 12 bases remaining between them.